The 30 T cell receptor beta chains below were found in one sample sequenced in a study of T cell responses to AZD1222 COVID-19 vaccine (dated by TCRdb to the early 2020s). Interpreted using the paper, the time point label stands for: baseline before first vaccination. The method behind the library was the immunoSEQ multiplex PCR assay. In TCRdb, the immuneACCESS table is reduced to in-frame sequences with V and J assigned. These tables do not hold every clone; where another copy was compared, an unresolved V gene accounts for under half, and the others remain unexplained. This sample gives a few hundred thousand clones in total; roughly 93% of them show up just once. 0.55% of the sample is in the top ten clones. Material: peripheral blood, obtained on day 0 of AZD1222 vaccination. These TCRs come from an adult in good health.

The V gene is TRBV4-3, the J gene TRBJ2-7; no clear D gene. With 0 bases removed from V and 0 bases from J, the gap between germline ends came to 6 bases. Germline V CDR1 and CDR2: LGHNA, YSLEER. CDR3 length: 14 amino acids. CDR3: CASSQDPLSYEQYF. CDR3 sequence (DNA): TGCGCCAGCAGCCAAGACCCTCTCTCCTACGAGCAGTACTTC.

This chain joins TRBV2 and TRBJ2-7, with D possibly matching TRBD1 (6 bases). CDR1 SNHLY and CDR2 FYNNEI come from the germline V gene. V was shortened by 7 bases and J by 5 bases, with 18 bases between the two germline ends. This CDR3 has 14 amino acids. The CDR3 here is CASINRAVRHEQYF. CDR3 DNA: TGTGCCAGCATCAACAGGGCGGTCAGGCACGAGCAGTACTTC.

The chain employs TRBV27 and TRBJ1-2, with 8 bases identical to TRBD1. V gave up 6 bases and J gave up 4 bases; unmatched junction bases: 4. The CDR3 runs to 13 residues. The V gene's germline CDR1 is MNHEY and CDR2 SMNVEV (reference sequence). The CDR3 region is CASRSTGVYGYTF. CDR3 nucleotide sequence: TGTGCCAGCAGATCGACAGGGGTCTATGGCTACACCTTC.

The count of this clone is one. The chain couples TRBV29-1 to TRBJ1-3, with 10 bases that match TRBD1. The germline gives CDR1 SQVTM, CDR2 ANQGSEA. This CDR3 has 16 residues. The V segment lost 4 bases and the J segment 0 bases; nucleotides outside the gene matches: 6. DNA for the CDR3: TGCAGCGTTGCAGGGACAGGGGATCTCTCTGGAAACACCATATATTTT. This encodes CSVAGTGDLSGNTIYF.

The chain is built from TRBV29-1 and TRBJ2-5; D perhaps matches TRBD2 (5 bases). The CDR3 length is 14 residues. Germline CDR1 is SQVTM and CDR2 is ANQGSEA. Trimming cost V 2 bases and J 5 bases, with 15 bases left between them. CDR3 protein: CSVERGLGGETQYF. CDR3 coding DNA: TGCAGCGTTGAAAGAGGTCTAGGAGGTGAGACCCAGTACTTC.

This clone was seen a single time. CDR3 DNA: TGTGCCAGCAGCGAATGGGTACAGGGGGCTGAATACTACAATGAGCAGTTCTTC. It translates to CASSEWVQGAEYYNEQFF. This rearrangement joins TRBV2 to TRBJ2-1, with TRBD1 matching 9 bases. CDR1 is SNHLY and CDR2 is FYNNEI in the germline V gene. The length of the CDR3 is 18 residues. V trimming: 6 bases; J trimming: 3 bases; junction bases outside the gene matches: 15.

V gene TRBV2 combines with J gene TRBJ2-7; 7 bases agree with TRBD1. The germline V gene has CDR1 SNHLY and CDR2 FYNNEI. V was pared by 9 bases and J by 2 bases, with 7 bases of the junction left unmatched. The CDR3 contains 13 residues. Here the CDR3 DNA reads TGTGCCAGTGGACAGGAGACTACCTACGAGCAGTACTTC. Protein product: CASGQETTYEQYF.

The chain carries TRBV18 and TRBJ1-1, with D hard to call. The CDR3 is 13 amino acids. V gave up 2 bases and J gave up 0 bases, with 4 bases separating them. Germline V gene data show CDR1 as KGHSH and CDR2 as LQKENI. CDR3 sequence: CASSPTMNTEAFF. CDR3 bases: TGTGCCAGCTCACCAACCATGAACACTGAAGCTTTCTTT.

About this clone itself: Sequence at one end of the junction differs from germline and may be a read error. The CDR3 DNA follows: TGTGCCAGCAGTTTGCCGACGAGGGGGACAGGGGGCACGGATACGCAGTATTTT. Translated: CASSLPTRGTGGTDTQYF. The chain employs TRBV28 and TRBJ2-3; TRBD1 matches 12 bases. From germline, CDR1 is MDHEN and CDR2 SYDVKM. The CDR3 runs to 18 residues.

This clone was found a few times. This rearrangement joins TRBV12-3 or TRBV12-4 to TRBJ2-1; D is ambiguous. V shed 3 bases and J shed 8 bases, with 5 bases lying between them. CDR3 length: 11 amino acids. The DNA of the CDR3 is TGTGCCAGCAGTTTGGTTTATGAGCAGTTCTTC. Residues: CASSLVYEQFF.

The chain has TRBV28 and TRBJ1-1, with 7 nucleotides matching TRBD1. V lost 5 bases, J lost 4 bases, and 4 bases stayed unmatched. This CDR3 comprises 13 residues. Germline values: CDR1 MDHEN, CDR2 SYDVKM. CDR3 nucleotides: TGTGCCAGCAGTACGACAGGGACCACTGAAGCTTTCTTT. This encodes CASSTTGTTEAFF.

A single count supports this clone. The V call is TRBV29-1, the J call TRBJ1-2; no clear D gene. V lost 3 bases to trimming and J lost 4 bases, with 12 bases between them. Germline assignment: CDR1 SQVTM and CDR2 ANQGSEA. The CDR3 contains 13 residues. This chain's CDR3 is CSVDLDPPYGYTF. For the CDR3, the DNA is TGCAGCGTTGACCTTGATCCTCCCTATGGCTACACCTTC.

This chain connects TRBV18 to TRBJ1-1; D unresolved. The V gene's germline CDR1 is KGHSH and CDR2 LQKENI. CDR3 size: 13 residues. V was clipped by 1 base and J by 3 bases, with 6 bases between them. DNA for the CDR3: TGTGCCAGCTCACCACGGATGGACACTGAAGCTTTCTTT. It translates to CASSPRMDTEAFF.

The chain recombines TRBV6-1 with TRBJ2-7; D unresolved. Germline V gene data show CDR1 as MNHNS and CDR2 as SASEGT. This CDR3 comprises 15 residues. The V and J ends lost 2 bases and 2 bases respectively, with 13 bases between them. Here the CDR3 DNA reads TGTGCCAGCAGTGAACTGGGCTATTGGCCCTACGAGCAGTACTTC. Amino acids: CASSELGYWPYEQYF.

Remarks on this clone: The same CDR3 is also encoded by other DNA sequences in this sample. The V gene is TRBV12-3 or TRBV12-4, the J gene TRBJ1-5, with unresolved D. Trimming took 3 bases from V and 2 from J, leaving 5 bases between them. The CDR3 is made up of 13 amino acids. In DNA, the CDR3 is TGTGCCAGCAGTTTTGGCGGCAATCAGCCCCAGCATTTT. Translating gives CASSFGGNQPQHF.

V usage is TRBV11-1 and J usage is TRBJ1-2; TRBD1 matches 7 bases. Looked up from germline, CDR1 is SGHAT and CDR2 is FQDESV (reference sequence). V lost 5 bases to trimming and J lost 9 bases; unmatched junction nucleotides: 15. There are 15 residues in the CDR3. CDR3 residues: CASSARTGISDSYTF. The CDR3, as DNA: TGTGCCAGCAGCGCCCGGACAGGAATCTCTGATAGCTACACCTTC.

The chain couples TRBV6-5 to TRBJ2-5; 7 positions match TRBD2. Germline-derived CDR1 and CDR2 are MNHEY and SVGAGI. V dropped 4 bases and J dropped 4; count of bases not matched to a gene: 6. The CDR3 runs to 14 residues. DNA for the CDR3: TGTGCCAGCAGTTCACCTGGGGGGGGAGAGACCCAGTACTTC. It translates to CASSSPGGGETQYF.

For this clone: The same CDR3 also results from other DNA sequences found in this sample. V gene TRBV7-9 combines with J gene TRBJ2-3, with 13 bases fitting TRBD2. Germline values: CDR1 SEHNR, CDR2 FQNEAQ (reference sequence). V was clipped by 5 bases and J by 4 bases; unmatched bases: 3. CDR3 length equals 15 residues. CDR3 in DNA: TGTGCCAGCAGCCTTGGACTAGCGGGAGCAGATACGCAGTATTTT. Translation: CASSLGLAGADTQYF.

The chain employs TRBV5-1 and TRBJ2-3; TRBD1 matches 11 bases. The V gene end was trimmed by 3 bases and the J gene end by 4 bases; junction bases not matched to a gene: 4. The CDR3 sequence is 15 residues long. Looked up from germline, CDR1 is SGHRS and CDR2 is YFSETQ. This chain's CDR3 is CASSSPGQGADTQYF. CDR3 sequence (DNA): TGCGCCAGCAGCTCCCCGGGACAGGGGGCAGATACGCAGTATTTT.

The chain employs TRBV6-6 and TRBJ1-2; TRBD1 might be the D (6 bases). CDR3 size: 15 residues. CDR1 is MNHNY, CDR2 SVGAGI, per germline (reference sequence). V gave up 1 base and J gave up 1 base, with 10 bases separating them. Written as DNA, the CDR3 is TGTGCCAGCAGTTACTTGACAGGCCTTAACTATGGCTACACCTTC. It codes for CASSYLTGLNYGYTF.

This clone was picked up a small number of times. The chain carries TRBV19 and TRBJ1-3; D is unclear. Germline CDR1 is LNHDA and CDR2 is SQIVND (reference sequence). V shed 6 bases and J shed 4 bases, with 10 bases lying between them. The CDR3 contains 13 residues. The CDR3 loop reads CASRLTTGNTIYF. The CDR3 nucleotides are TGTGCCAGTAGATTGACCACCGGAAACACCATATATTTT.

A few counts support this clone. This chain joins TRBV28 and TRBJ1-1, with TRBD1 matching 7 bases. The V segment lost 5 bases and the J segment 7 bases; nucleotides outside the gene matches: 7. The CDR3 is 13 residues long. CDR1 is MDHEN and CDR2 is SYDVKM in the germline V gene. The CDR3 DNA is TGTGCCAGCAGTCGGAGGGGGCAAAATGAAGCTTTCTTT. Encoded protein: CASSRRGQNEAFF.

This chain uses TRBV2 with TRBJ2-3, with D perhaps TRBD1 (6 bases). This CDR3 region has 13 residues. V was shortened by 6 bases and J by 3 bases, with 10 bases between the two germline ends. Germline CDR1 and CDR2: SNHLY and FYNNEI. The CDR3: CASRWQGTDTQYF. The CDR3 DNA sequence: TGTGCCAGCAGGTGGCAGGGGACAGATACGCAGTATTTT.

The V call is TRBV6-5, the J call TRBJ2-5; 7 nucleotides match TRBD2. The germline V gene encodes CDR1 MNHEY and CDR2 SVGAGI. The CDR3 sequence is 14 residues long. With V trimmed by 5 bases and J by 3 bases, 6 bases remained unmatched. This chain's CDR3 is CASSRLGGEETQYF. In DNA form, the CDR3 reads TGTGCCAGCAGTCGACTGGGGGGGGAAGAGACCCAGTACTTC.

The chain employs TRBV5-4 and TRBJ1-1, with D possibly being TRBD1 (5 bases). Germline assignment: CDR1 SGHNT and CDR2 YYREEE (reference sequence). The CDR3 has 14 amino acids. With 0 bases removed from V and 0 bases from J, the gap between germline ends came to 6 bases. As DNA, the CDR3 is TGTGCCAGCAGCTTGGTAGGGGTGAACACTGAAGCTTTCTTT. Protein sequence: CASSLVGVNTEAFF.

With respect to this clone: This sample includes further DNA sequences coding for the same CDR3. V usage is TRBV7-2 and J usage is TRBJ2-1; 9 bases agree with TRBD2. The CDR3 runs 15 residues. Trimming took 3 bases from V and 4 from J; bases not matched to a gene: 4. Germline CDR1 is SGHTA and CDR2 is FQGNSA. The CDR3 DNA reads as TGTGCCAGCAGCTTTAGCGGGAGTGGGTACAATGAGCAGTTCTTC. Protein sequence: CASSFSGSGYNEQFF.

The chain combines TRBV7-3 with TRBJ2-2; 8 bases align to TRBD1. J was trimmed by 5 bases and V by 5 bases; bases with no gene match: 4. CDR1 is SGHTA, CDR2 FQGTGA, per germline. The CDR3 covers 14 residues. The CDR3 protein is CASSVQGGTGELFF. The CDR3 DNA reads TGTGCCAGCAGCGTACAGGGGGGAACCGGGGAGCTGTTTTTT.

This chain uses TRBV7-9 with TRBJ2-2; TRBD1 matches 9 bases. V shed 4 bases, J shed 5 bases, and the junction held 11 bases outside the gene matches. The CDR3 extends over 17 amino acids. Germline assignment: CDR1 SEHNR and CDR2 FQNEAQ (reference sequence). CDR3 in DNA: TGTGCCAGCAGCTACACGGGACAGGGCACAGGGACCGGGGAGCTGTTTTTT. It specifies CASSYTGQGTGTGELFF. The full variable domain, in which reference TRBV7-9 and TRBJ2-2 provide the parts outside the CDR3, is DTGVSQNPRHKITKRGQNVTFRCDPISEHNRLYWYRQTLGQGPEFLTYFQNEAQLEKSRLLSDRFSAERPKGSFSTLEIQRTEQGDSAMYLCASSYTGQGTGTGELFFGEGSRLTVL.

The chain is built from TRBV6-6 and TRBJ2-1; 7 bases map to TRBD2. The CDR3 is 16 residues long. Germline assignment: CDR1 MNHNY and CDR2 SVGAGI (reference sequence). The ends lost 6 bases at V and 7 bases at J; junction bases unmatched: 15. The CDR3 DNA reads TGTGCCAGCAGCCCGGGGCGGGGGAACCCCGGGAATGAGCAGTTCTTC. It translates to CASSPGRGNPGNEQFF.

This chain joins TRBV6-5 and TRBJ1-3; D remains ambiguous. Per the germline V gene, CDR1 is MNHEY and CDR2 is SVGAGI. The CDR3 runs to 13 residues. With 4 bases removed from V and 0 bases from J, the gap between germline ends came to 4 bases. The DNA of the CDR3 is TGTGCCAGCAGTTCCTCCTCTGGAAACACCATATATTTT. Its protein product is CASSSSSGNTIYF.